This TCR beta chain was recovered during a study of T cells after yellow fever vaccination. TCRdb itself ran the 5' RACE reads through MiXCR, one entry per CDR3 protein. The sample carries approximately 240,000 distinct CDR3 sequences, about 3.7% recorded once. Many counts were recorded for this clonotype. Germline V gives CDR1 LGHNA, CDR2 YSLEER. The CDR3 has 16 residues. The V segment lost 2 bases and the J segment 5 bases; nucleotides outside the gene matches: 9. Source: PBMCs, taken 15 days after the yellow fever booster vaccination. The sequence was collected from a man aged 18 to 29 who received the YFV17D yellow fever vaccine. The gene calls are TRBV4-3 and TRBJ2-1, with 7 bases lining up with TRBD1. The CDR3 region is CASSQRGRTGDNEQFF. In nucleotides, the CDR3 is TGCGCCAGCAGCCAAAGGGGCCGAACAGGGGACAATGAGCAGTTCTTC.